Below, one T cell receptor beta chain is given with its context. This sample was included in a study of TIL therapy for anti-PD-1-resistant metastatic lung cancer. About the research overall: Most patients had lung adenocarcinoma; several tumors were EGFR-mutant, two ALK-rearranged; half smoked currently or formerly.

Time point of the sample: pre-treatment sample, taken before nivolumab and TIL therapy. Patients were adults with stage 4 NSCLC. The immunoSEQ assay was v3. Sequencing depth was 1.5 million to 2 million read pairs for survey level, roughly 4.5-6 million for deep. The data were produced by immunoSEQ multiplex PCR, yet TCRdb's version contains in-frame clones alone and is incomplete. Here the sample spans about 59,000 clones, roughly 80% being singletons. There are 13 residues in the CDR3. V was shortened by 0 bases and J by 8 bases, with 9 bases between the two germline ends. The germline V gene has CDR1 SGHRS and CDR2 YFSETQ.

V usage is TRBV5-1 and J usage is TRBJ2-1, with D unresolved. The clonotype was recovered from a person between 25 and 79 years old with non-small cell lung cancer. This specimen was blood, taken at baseline. This CDR3 reads CASSLGQLDEQFF. The CDR3 region has the DNA TGCGCCAGCAGCTTGGGCCAGCTCGATGAGCAGTTCTTC.